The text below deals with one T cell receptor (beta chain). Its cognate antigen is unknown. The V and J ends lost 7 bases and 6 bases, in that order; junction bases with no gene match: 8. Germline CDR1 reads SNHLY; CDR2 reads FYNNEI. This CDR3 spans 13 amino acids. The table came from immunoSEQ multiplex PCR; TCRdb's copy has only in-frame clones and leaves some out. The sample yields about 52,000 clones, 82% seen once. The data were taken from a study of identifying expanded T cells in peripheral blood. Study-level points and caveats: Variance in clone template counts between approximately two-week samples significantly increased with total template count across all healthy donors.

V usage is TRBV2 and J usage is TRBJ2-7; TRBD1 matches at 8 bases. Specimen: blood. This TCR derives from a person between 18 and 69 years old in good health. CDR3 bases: TGTGCCAGCAAGTTCTCAGGGGGCGGCGAGCAGTACTTC. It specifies CASKFSGGGEQYF.